This passage covers 30 T cell receptor beta chains from one sample sequenced in a study of blood T cell repertoires in COVID-19. Measured with immunoSEQ multiplex PCR; TCRdb has only the in-frame clones, and not every one. The data show tens of thousands of clones, approximately 90% seen once. Input material: peripheral blood. These TCRs come from a man aged 55 to 70 with COVID-19, enrolled during active disease.

This chain uses TRBV10-3 with TRBJ1-5, with TRBD1 matching 7 bases. Unmatched junction bases numbered 6, after V lost 10 bases and J lost 0 bases. CDR3 length: 14 amino acids. In germline, CDR1 is ENHRY, CDR2 SYGVKD. The CDR3: CATTGENSNQPQHF. CDR3 nucleotides: TGTGCCACAACAGGGGAGAATAGCAATCAGCCCCAGCATTTT.

The V call is TRBV7-8, the J call TRBJ1-3; D is unresolved. This CDR3 is built from 17 residues. The germline gives CDR1 SGHVS, CDR2 FQNEAQ. The V end was cut by 3 bases, the J end by 0 bases, with 15 bases between. Here the CDR3 reads CASSFFSTGSSGNTIYF. The CDR3 nucleotides are TGTGCCAGCAGCTTTTTTTCGACCGGGAGCTCTGGAAACACCATATATTTT.

The sample holds a few counts of this clone. The chain employs TRBV10-1 and TRBJ2-7; unclear D gene. The CDR3 sequence is 16 residues long. V lost 6 bases to trimming and J lost 0 bases, with 18 bases between them. Germline V gene sequence: CDR1 WNHNN, CDR2 SYGVQD (reference sequence). The CDR3 coding sequence is TGCGCCAGCAGAAAGAGGATAGCCGAATTCTCCTACGAGCAGTACTTC. Its protein product is CASRKRIAEFSYEQYF.

The chain is built from TRBV20-1 and TRBJ1-1; no clear D gene. Germline V gives CDR1 DFQATT, CDR2 SNEGSKA (reference sequence). The CDR3 runs to 13 residues. With 3 bases removed from V and 1 base from J, the gap between germline ends came to 9 bases. CDR3 loop: CSASSAGNTEAFF. The CDR3 DNA is TGCAGTGCTAGTAGTGCAGGGAACACTGAAGCTTTCTTT.

V gene TRBV5-1 combines with J gene TRBJ1-3; D gene uncertain. CDR1 and CDR2 from the germline V gene are SGHRS and YFSETQ. CDR3 length: 14 amino acids. V lost 0 bases and J lost 4, with 8 bases in between. This CDR3 is CASSLESVGNTIYF. The CDR3 DNA reads TGCGCCAGCAGCTTGGAGAGTGTCGGAAACACCATATATTTT.

The V gene is TRBV6-6, the J gene TRBJ2-5; a weak D match, TRBD1 (6 bases). The length of the CDR3 is 15 residues. Germline-derived CDR1 and CDR2 are MNHNY and SVGAGI (reference sequence). Deletions cut 5 bases from V and 1 base from J, with 14 bases between. CDR3 amino acids: CASSTGRDIQETQYF. The DNA for the CDR3 is TGTGCCAGCAGTACGGGAAGGGACATCCAAGAGACCCAGTACTTC.

The rearrangement links TRBV7-8 to TRBJ1-5; unclear D gene. Germline V gives CDR1 SGHVS, CDR2 FQNEAQ. The CDR3 totals 17 residues. V was clipped by 0 bases and J by 0 bases, with 12 bases between them. CDR3 protein: CASSLAGGPYSNQPQHF. Written as DNA, the CDR3 is TGTGCCAGCAGCTTAGCGGGTGGGCCTTATAGCAATCAGCCCCAGCATTTT.

The V call is TRBV6-5, the J call TRBJ1-1, with a tentative D call TRBD1 (5 bases). The CDR3 is made up of 13 amino acids. V was cut by 4 bases and J by 10 bases, with 16 bases left in between. CDR1 is MNHEY and CDR2 is SVGAGI in the germline V gene. The DNA for the CDR3 is TGTGCCAGCAGTTCAGCGGGGGGATACGGAGCTTTCTTT. Translating it yields CASSSAGGYGAFF.

This clone was seen only a few times. The chain joins TRBV18 to TRBJ2-2, with TRBD1 identical over 10 bases. J gave up 7 bases and V 3 bases, and 8 bases lay outside the gene matches. Germline CDR1 is KGHSH and CDR2 is LQKENI. The CDR3 runs 16 residues. The CDR3 spells CASSPNRQGASGELFF. For the CDR3, the DNA is TGTGCCAGCTCACCCAACCGACAGGGGGCTAGCGGGGAGCTGTTTTTT.

This chain links TRBV9 with TRBJ2-2; 7 nucleotides line up with TRBD2. The CDR3 spans 14 residues. Germline V gene data show CDR1 as SGDLS and CDR2 as YYNGEE. J gave up 0 bases and V 6 bases, and 2 bases lay outside the gene matches. Here the CDR3 reads CASTSGANTGELFF. The CDR3 bases are TGTGCCAGCACGAGCGGGGCGAACACCGGGGAGCTGTTTTTT.

A word on this clone: Other DNA sequences of this sample code for an identical CDR3. The chain carries TRBV27 and TRBJ2-5; 12 bases map to TRBD1. The CDR3 is 15 amino acids. J gave up 2 bases and V 6 bases, and 4 bases lay outside the gene matches. Per the germline V gene, CDR1 is MNHEY and CDR2 is SMNVEV (reference sequence). CDR3 protein: CASSRDRGRQETQYF. The DNA for the CDR3 is TGTGCCAGCAGCCGGGACAGGGGGCGTCAAGAGACCCAGTACTTC.

The chain links TRBV6-6 to TRBJ1-4; D not certain. The CDR3 covers 15 residues. Germline V gene sequence: CDR1 MNHNY, CDR2 SVGAGI (reference sequence). Deletions cut 0 bases from V and 5 bases from J, with 10 bases between. The CDR3 is CASSYSGSSNEKLFF. The CDR3 coding sequence is TGTGCCAGCAGTTACTCCGGCAGTAGCAATGAAAAACTGTTTTTT.

The chain recombines TRBV6-6 with TRBJ2-5; TRBD2 matches 10 bases. J was trimmed by 1 base and V by 6 bases; bases with no gene match: 5. In germline, CDR1 is MNHNY, CDR2 SVGAGI (reference sequence). The CDR3 is 15 amino acids. CDR3 sequence (DNA): TGTGCCAGCAGCCCCCTAGCGGGGGCCCAAGAGACCCAGTACTTC. Residues: CASSPLAGAQETQYF.

This chain uses TRBV6-5 with TRBJ1-5, with D tentatively TRBD1 (5 bases). Germline V gene sequence: CDR1 MNHEY, CDR2 SVGAGI. The CDR3 covers 15 residues. V lost 4 bases to trimming and J lost 0 bases, with 10 bases between them. This CDR3 reads CASSSQGLSNQPQHF. The CDR3 DNA reads TGTGCCAGCAGTTCCCAGGGTCTTAGCAATCAGCCCCAGCATTTT.

The chain joins TRBV7-2 to TRBJ2-3, with D perhaps matching TRBD2 (6 bases). The CDR3 runs 15 residues. CDR1 and CDR2 (germline): SGHTA, FQGNSA. V was cut by 4 bases and J by 2 bases, with 13 bases left in between. The CDR3 sequence is CASSSGTLLTDTQYF. Written as DNA, the CDR3 is TGTGCCAGCAGCTCCGGGACTCTTCTCACAGATACGCAGTATTTT.

This clone was found a few times. This chain links TRBV12-3 or TRBV12-4 with TRBJ1-1, with D uncertain. Trimming left V 5 bases short and J 8 bases short, with 9 bases between. The CDR3 runs to 11 residues. The CDR3 DNA follows: TGTGCCAGCAGTCCCGGGTCCGAAGCTTTCTTT. As protein: CASSPGSEAFF.

J is TRBJ2-1 and V is TRBV5-1, with 10 bases that match TRBD2. J was trimmed by 6 bases and V by 0 bases; bases with no gene match: 12. This CDR3 has 18 residues. CDR1 and CDR2 from the germline V gene are SGHRS and YFSETQ. The CDR3 protein is CASSLGVFSGRGFNEQFF. DNA of the CDR3: TGCGCCAGCAGCTTGGGCGTTTTCAGCGGGAGGGGTTTCAATGAGCAGTTCTTC. Based on the CDR3 plus reference TRBV5-1 and TRBJ2-1, the full variable domain is KAGVTQTPRYLIKTRGQQVTLSCSPISGHRSVSWYQQTPGQGLQFLFEYFSETQRNKGNFPGRFSGRQFSNSRSEMNVSTLELGDSALYLCASSLGVFSGRGFNEQFFGPGTRLTVL.

The rearrangement uses TRBV19 and TRBJ2-3, with 10 bases fitting TRBD2. The J segment lost 1 base and the V segment lost 5 bases, leaving 6 bases of the junction unmatched. This CDR3 has 16 residues. Germline assignment: CDR1 LNHDA and CDR2 SQIVND (reference sequence). The CDR3 here is CASSELAGVRTDTQYF. The CDR3 nucleotides read TGTGCCAGTAGTGAGCTAGCGGGAGTTCGCACAGATACGCAGTATTTT.

The CDR3 DNA reads TGTGCCAGCAGCCCAACCGGGACTAGCGGGAGTGATGAGCAGTTCTTC. Its translation: CASSPTGTSGSDEQFF. The genes are TRBV13 and TRBJ2-1; 14 bases map to TRBD2. The CDR3 contains 16 residues. Losses at the gene ends were 5 bases for V and 8 bases for J; bases not matched to a gene: 8. Germline assignment: CDR1 PRHDT and CDR2 FYEKMQ (reference sequence).

V and J are TRBV5-1 and TRBJ2-2; 14 bases agree with TRBD2. V dropped 0 bases and J dropped 1; count of bases not matched to a gene: 2. This CDR3 has 18 amino acids. Germline V lookup: CDR1 SGHRS, CDR2 YFSETQ. The CDR3 DNA follows: TGCGCCAGCAGCTTGGGACTAGCGGGAGGGATGAACACCGGGGAGCTGTTTTTT. Encoded protein: CASSLGLAGGMNTGELFF. The whole variable domain, remainder taken from reference TRBV5-1 and TRBJ2-2, is KAGVTQTPRYLIKTRGQQVTLSCSPISGHRSVSWYQQTPGQGLQFLFEYFSETQRNKGNFPGRFSGRQFSNSRSEMNVSTLELGDSALYLCASSLGLAGGMNTGELFFGEGSRLTVL.

J is TRBJ1-2 and V is TRBV6-5; 7 bases match TRBD1. The V and J ends lost 5 bases and 5 bases, in that order; junction bases with no gene match: 11. This CDR3 comprises 15 residues. Looked up from germline, CDR1 is MNHEY and CDR2 is SVGAGI. Here the CDR3 reads CASSRPPGQQYGYTF. CDR3 DNA sequence: TGTGCCAGCAGTCGACCTCCGGGACAGCAGTATGGCTACACCTTC.

This clone appeared a few times. The CDR3 is CASTENSNQPQHF. Written as DNA, the CDR3 is TGTGCCAGCACAGAAAATAGCAATCAGCCCCAGCATTTT. J is TRBJ1-5 and V is TRBV6-5; no definite D call. The germline V gene has CDR1 MNHEY and CDR2 SVGAGI. The CDR3 is made up of 13 amino acids. The V end was cut by 7 bases, the J end by 0 bases, with 7 bases between.

V gene TRBV28 combines with J gene TRBJ1-5; unclear D gene. Trimming shortened V by 4 bases and J by 5 bases, and 9 bases separated the two germline ends. Germline assignment: CDR1 MDHEN and CDR2 SYDVKM. The CDR3 loop spans 13 amino acids. CDR3: CASSSGRYQPQHF. Here the CDR3 DNA reads TGTGCCAGCAGTTCCGGGAGGTATCAGCCCCAGCATTTT. Using reference TRBV28 and TRBJ1-5 for the parts outside the CDR3, the full variable domain is DVKVTQSSRYLVKRTGEKVFLECVQDMDHENMFWYRQDPGLGLRLIYFSYDVKMKEKGDIPEGYSVSREKKERFSLILESASTNQTSMYLCASSSGRYQPQHFGDGTRLSIL.

J is TRBJ2-3 and V is TRBV3-1 (or the pseudogene TRBV3-2), with D perhaps TRBD2 (5 bases). Germline CDR1 LGHDT, CDR2 YNNKEL (reference sequence). V was cut by 0 bases and J by 6 bases, with 13 bases left in between. CDR3 length: 15 amino acids. CDR3 sequence reads: CASSQDSASSDTQYF. The CDR3 DNA is TGTGCCAGCAGCCAAGATTCGGCTAGCTCTGATACGCAGTATTTT.

A single count supports this clone. The rearrangement links TRBV11-3 to TRBJ2-7; 11 bases are a match to TRBD1. Germline CDR1 reads SGHNT; CDR2 reads YENEEA. The V and J ends lost 5 bases and 3 bases, in that order; junction bases with no gene match: 6. This CDR3 region has 15 residues. The CDR3 loop reads CASSADRGLDYEQYF. The CDR3 nucleotides are TGTGCCAGCAGCGCGGACAGGGGGCTTGACTACGAGCAGTACTTC. Variable domain in full (rest from reference TRBV11-3 and TRBJ2-7): EAGVVQSPRYKIIEKKQPVAFWCNPISGHNTLYWYLQNLGQGPELLIRYENEEAVDDSQLPKDRFSAERLKGVDSTLKIQPAELGDSAVYLCASSADRGLDYEQYFGPGTRLTVT.

The genes are TRBV19 and TRBJ1-6; 7 positions match TRBD1. The CDR3 contains 17 residues. V shed 0 bases, J shed 7 bases, and the junction held 9 bases outside the gene matches. The V gene's germline CDR1 is LNHDA and CDR2 SQIVND (reference sequence). The chain's CDR3 is CASSIDRRGRGNSPLHF. In DNA, the CDR3 is TGTGCCAGTAGTATAGACCGGAGGGGGCGAGGAAATTCACCCCTCCACTTT.

Turning to this clone: Germline and junction disagree at one end, which may indicate a read error. V and J are TRBV7-7 and TRBJ2-1, with a weak D call TRBD1 (5 bases). Germline-derived CDR1 and CDR2 are SSHAT and FNYEAQ (reference sequence). The CDR3 is made up of 15 amino acids. In nucleotides, the CDR3 is TGTGCTAGCAGCTTAGGGGCGACCCTCAACAATGAGCAGTTCTTC. Amino acid sequence: CASSLGATLNNEQFF.

The chain has TRBV28 and TRBJ1-2; D not certain. CDR1 and CDR2 from the germline V gene are MDHEN and SYDVKM. The CDR3 is 15 amino acids. V lost 3 bases and J lost 8, with 19 bases in between. CDR3 sequence (DNA): TGTGCCAGCAGTTTCTTCTACGAGCGGAGCAAAGGCTACACCTTC. Translation: CASSFFYERSKGYTF.

This sequence joins TRBV6-5 and TRBJ1-4, with a tentative D call TRBD1 (6 bases). The CDR3 has 15 amino acids. Deletions cut 2 bases from V and 1 base from J, with 8 bases between. Germline V gives CDR1 MNHEY, CDR2 SVGAGI. In DNA form, the CDR3 reads TGTGCCAGCAGTTACACGACAGGAACTAATGAAAAACTGTTTTTT. Translation gives CASSYTTGTNEKLFF.

The gene calls are TRBV4-1 and TRBJ1-2; a weak D match, TRBD1 (5 bases). There are 14 residues in the CDR3. Germline V gene lookup returns CDR1 MGHRA and CDR2 YSYEKL. V was pared by 1 base and J by 4 bases, with 10 bases between. The CDR3 nucleotides are TGCGCCAGCAGCCAAGTGATGGGGGGCTATGGCTACACCTTC. Its protein product is CASSQVMGGYGYTF.